The 31 T cell receptor beta chains reported below all come from one sample, sequenced in a study of Ad26.COV2.S vaccination and SARS-CoV-2 variants. Stated treatment: about 20 received Ad26.COV2.S at low or high dose, single or two shots; 5 received placebo; per-sample allocation not given. Sampling occurred on day 63 after the first vaccine or placebo injection. TCRdb's table, derived via immunoSEQ multiplex PCR, lists solely in-frame clones and lacks some. The sample has about 330,000 clones, about 90% seen once. The sample in question was peripheral blood, obtained in a trial of Ad26.COV2.S vaccine versus placebo. The receptors shown here come from a person aged 18-60 years who received the Ad26.COV2.S COVID-19 vaccine or a placebo.

The V gene is TRBV5-8, the J gene TRBJ1-1; D not certain. The CDR3 runs to 15 residues. The V gene's germline CDR1 is SGHTS and CDR2 YDEGEE. Trimming pared 1 base from V and 0 bases from J, leaving 10 bases between. For the CDR3, the DNA is TGTGCCAGCAGCTTGCCTGGGATAATGAACACTGAAGCTTTCTTT. This codes for CASSLPGIMNTEAFF.

V usage is TRBV5-1 and J usage is TRBJ1-3; D remains unclear. Trimming removed 3 bases at V and 7 bases at J, with 17 bases between. The CDR3 consists of 15 residues. The germline gives CDR1 SGHRS, CDR2 YFSETQ. CDR3 DNA: TGCGCCAGCAGCTCGTCCCTAGGAGTTAACAACACCATATATTTT. As protein: CASSSSLGVNNTIYF.

The J gene is TRBJ2-3, the V gene TRBV3-1 (or the pseudogene TRBV3-2); 10 positions agree with TRBD2. The CDR3 length is 16 residues. The J segment lost 1 base and the V segment lost 1 base, leaving 2 bases of the junction unmatched. Germline V gives CDR1 LGHDT, CDR2 YNNKEL (reference sequence). CDR3 region: CASSQVLAGGTDTQYF. The CDR3 nucleotides are TGTGCCAGCAGCCAAGTTCTAGCGGGGGGCACAGATACGCAGTATTTT.

This clone was detected a few times. This chain links TRBV19 with TRBJ1-2; 7 bases are shared with TRBD1. With 9 bases clipped from V and 6 bases from J, the junction kept 10 bases outside the gene matches. Germline values: CDR1 LNHDA, CDR2 SQIVND (reference sequence). The CDR3 has 13 amino acids. The CDR3 sequence is CARATGDANGYTF. In nucleotides, the CDR3 is TGTGCCAGAGCTACAGGGGATGCAAATGGCTACACCTTC.

The chain joins TRBV27 to TRBJ2-7; D gene unclear. The CDR3 consists of 12 residues. CDR1 and CDR2 from the germline V gene are MNHEY and SMNVEV (reference sequence). Between the trimmed V and J ends, which lost 7 bases and 4 bases, there was a span of 11 bases. The CDR3 loop reads CASNPTEYEQYF. CDR3 coding DNA: TGTGCCAGCAATCCTACAGAGTACGAGCAGTACTTC.

The CDR3 sequence: CASSLPGQFYEQYF. The CDR3 DNA reads as TGTGCCAGCAGTCTACCGGGACAATTCTACGAGCAGTACTTC. The V gene is TRBV27, the J gene TRBJ2-7; the D gene is possibly TRBD1 (6 bases). Germline V gives CDR1 MNHEY, CDR2 SMNVEV (reference sequence). V lost 5 bases, J lost 3 bases, and 14 bases lay in between. This CDR3 contains 14 residues.

V usage is TRBV2 and J usage is TRBJ2-7; D unresolved. The CDR3 length is 13 residues. Per germline, CDR1 SNHLY and CDR2 FYNNEI. V dropped 3 bases and J dropped 1 base, with 7 bases sitting between them. CDR3 amino acids: CASSEYRSYEQYF. DNA for the CDR3: TGTGCCAGCAGTGAGTACCGTTCCTACGAGCAGTACTTC.

This clone has just one count. The chain carries TRBV9 and TRBJ2-2; tentatively, D is TRBD2 (5 bases). The CDR3 extends over 16 amino acids. V gave up 4 bases and J gave up 5 bases, with 18 bases separating them. Germline assignment: CDR1 SGDLS and CDR2 YYNGEE. The CDR3 nucleotides are TGTGCCAGCAGCCTTAGGGCCGGGATGAGGACCGGGGAGCTGTTTTTT. It codes for CASSLRAGMRTGELFF.

The chain links TRBV7-9 to TRBJ1-2; D is possibly TRBD1 (6 bases). V lost 8 bases and J lost 6, with 25 bases in between. Germline CDR1 SEHNR, CDR2 FQNEAQ (reference sequence). CDR3 length: 16 amino acids. The CDR3 DNA sequence: TGTGCCAGCGAATCTCCACAGGGATCTTCAAGAAATGGCTACACCTTC. It translates to CASESPQGSSRNGYTF. Drawing the rest from reference TRBV7-9 and TRBJ1-2, the complete variable domain is DTGVSQNPRHKITKRGQNVTFRCDPISEHNRLYWYRQTLGQGPEFLTYFQNEAQLEKSRLLSDRFSAERPKGSFSTLEIQRTEQGDSAMYLCASESPQGSSRNGYTFGSGTRLTVV.

This clone was picked up one time. The chain is built from TRBV19 and TRBJ1-5; TRBD1 matches at 8 bases. The V gene's germline CDR1 is LNHDA and CDR2 SQIVND (reference sequence). This CDR3 is 17 amino acids long. The junction had 11 bases not matched to a gene; V was cut back by 7 bases and J by 0 bases. CDR3: CASTLKGQVYSNQPQHF. DNA for the CDR3: TGTGCCAGTACGCTTAAGGGACAGGTGTATAGCAATCAGCCCCAGCATTTT.

This rearrangement joins TRBV9 to TRBJ1-2; the D is unclear. Germline assignment: CDR1 SGDLS and CDR2 YYNGEE. Trimming took 2 bases from V and 0 from J, leaving 8 bases between them. The CDR3 loop spans 14 amino acids. The CDR3 loop is CASSVYDANYGYTF. The DNA of the CDR3 is TGTGCCAGCAGCGTCTATGACGCTAACTATGGCTACACCTTC.

V gene TRBV6-2 or TRBV6-3 combines with J gene TRBJ2-2; 11 bases line up with TRBD2. Losses at the gene ends were 6 bases for V and 1 base for J; bases not matched to a gene: 4. The CDR3 covers 16 residues. Germline V gene data show CDR1 as MNHEY and CDR2 as SVGEGT. For the CDR3, the DNA is TGTGCCAGCAGCCCCCTAGCGGGGGGGAACACCGGGGAGCTGTTTTTT. It specifies CASSPLAGGNTGELFF.

The chain has TRBV6-2 or TRBV6-3 and TRBJ1-1; TRBD1 matches 7 bases. The length of the CDR3 is 14 residues. Germline V CDR1 and CDR2: MNHEY, SVGEGT. V trimming: 0 bases; J trimming: 9 bases; junction bases outside the gene matches: 7. The CDR3 DNA reads TGTGCCAGCAGTTACTCGCCCGGGACAGATAAAGCTTTCTTT. Amino acids: CASSYSPGTDKAFF.

V gene TRBV27 combines with J gene TRBJ1-1; 10 nucleotides line up with TRBD1. CDR1 MNHEY and CDR2 SMNVEV come from the germline V gene (reference sequence). This CDR3 has 17 residues. V dropped 4 bases and J dropped 3; count of bases not matched to a gene: 11. This CDR3 reads CASSSEWTGGRDTEAFF. CDR3 DNA: TGTGCCAGCAGTTCCGAGTGGACAGGGGGTCGAGACACTGAAGCTTTCTTT.

The rearrangement uses TRBV7-3 and TRBJ2-3; D tentatively fits TRBD1 or TRBD2 (5 bases each). The length of the CDR3 is 15 residues. CDR1 is SGHTA, CDR2 FQGTGA, per germline. The V gene lost 5 bases and the J gene lost 5 bases, with 17 bases spanning the gap. This CDR3 is CASSLHGGVVDTQYF. The DNA of the CDR3 is TGTGCCAGCAGCCTCCATGGGGGAGTGGTAGATACGCAGTATTTT.

CDR3 nucleotide sequence: TGTGCCAGCAGGGGACAGGGCCATGAGCAGTTCTTC. Amino acids: CASRGQGHEQFF. V and J are TRBV7-9 and TRBJ2-1; 9 bases are shared with TRBD1. CDR1 and CDR2 from the germline V gene are SEHNR and FQNEAQ (reference sequence). The CDR3 is 12 residues long. The J segment lost 8 bases and the V segment lost 6 bases, leaving 2 bases of the junction unmatched.

This clone appeared once. CDR3 bases: TGCGCCAGCAGCCGGCTAGCGGGAGAGACAGATACGCAGTATTTT. This encodes CASSRLAGETDTQYF. The V gene is TRBV5-1, the J gene TRBJ2-3, with TRBD2 matching over 10 bases. This CDR3 spans 15 amino acids. The germline CDR1 and CDR2 sequences are SGHRS and YFSETQ. V shed 4 bases and J 3 bases; nucleotides not matched to a gene: 5.

The genes are TRBV23-1 and TRBJ1-4; 9 bases align to TRBD1. TRBV23-1 is an ORF, with its function uncertain. CDR3 length equals 15 residues. J gave up 8 bases and V 3 bases, and 7 bases lay outside the gene matches. Written as DNA, the CDR3 is TGCGCCAGCAGTCATAGGGACAGGGAAAAGGAAAAACTGTTTTTT. Its translation is CASSHRDREKEKLFF.

This chain connects TRBV5-4 to TRBJ2-2; the D gene is possibly TRBD1 (6 bases). V was clipped by 2 bases and J by 8 bases, with 16 bases between them. The CDR3 is 15 residues long. The germline V gene has CDR1 SGHNT and CDR2 YYREEE (reference sequence). CDR3 DNA sequence: TGTGCCAGCAGCTTCCGGACAGATTCGATAGGGGAGCTGTTTTTT. Its protein product is CASSFRTDSIGELFF.

The chain couples TRBV4-1 to TRBJ1-5; D unresolved. The length of the CDR3 is 13 residues. The germline gives CDR1 MGHRA, CDR2 YSYEKL. V was shortened by 4 bases and J by 4 bases, with 8 bases between the two germline ends. Here the CDR3 DNA reads TGCGCCAGCAGCCGTCTCGAGAATCAGCCCCAGCATTTT. This sequence encodes CASSRLENQPQHF.

The gene calls are TRBV7-8 and TRBJ1-1; no clear D gene. The CDR3 has 14 amino acids. Deletions cut 5 bases from V and 1 base from J, with 11 bases between. Germline V gene sequence: CDR1 SGHVS, CDR2 FQNEAQ. CDR3 bases: TGTGCCAGCAGCCCGCATAGGACGAACACTGAAGCTTTCTTT. Translated, it gives CASSPHRTNTEAFF. Complete variable domain (other parts from reference TRBV7-8 and TRBJ1-1): GAGVSQSPRYKVAKRGQDVALRCDPISGHVSLFWYQQALGQGPEFLTYFQNEAQLDKSGLPSDRFFAERPEGSVSTLKIQRTQQEDSAVYLCASSPHRTNTEAFFGQGTRLTVV.

The chain recombines TRBV27 with TRBJ2-2; no reliable D call. Germline values: CDR1 MNHEY, CDR2 SMNVEV (reference sequence). CDR3 length: 14 amino acids. V gave up 5 bases and J gave up 1 base, with 8 bases separating them. CDR3 bases: TGTGCCAGCAGTGCCAGACAGAACACCGGGGAGCTGTTTTTT. Translation gives CASSARQNTGELFF.

The chain joins TRBV6-2 or TRBV6-3 to TRBJ1-2; a weak D match, TRBD1 (6 bases). The CDR3 length is 13 residues. V lost 4 bases to trimming and J lost 8 bases, with 14 bases between them. Per the germline V gene, CDR1 is MNHEY and CDR2 is SVGEGT. The CDR3 coding sequence is TGTGCCAGCAGTTTACAGGGAAGGATGGGCTACACCTTC. Translating it yields CASSLQGRMGYTF.

This chain connects TRBV3-1 (or the pseudogene TRBV3-2) to TRBJ2-3; D perhaps matches TRBD1 (5 bases). The germline V and J ends were trimmed by 3 bases and 6 bases, with 7 bases remaining between them. Germline V CDR1 and CDR2: LGHDT, YNNKEL (reference sequence). This CDR3 comprises 12 residues. CDR3 residues: CASSHRVDTQYF. In nucleotides, the CDR3 is TGTGCCAGCAGCCACAGGGTTGATACGCAGTATTTT.

The chain employs TRBV7-2 and TRBJ2-4; the D gene is possibly TRBD2 (6 bases). This CDR3 region has 18 residues. From germline, CDR1 is SGHTA and CDR2 FQGNSA. V lost 1 base and J lost 0, with 16 bases in between. This CDR3 is CASSLGRVLALAKNIQYF. The DNA of the CDR3 is TGTGCCAGCAGCTTAGGACGCGTCCTAGCGCTAGCCAAAAACATTCAGTACTTC.

The rearrangement joins TRBV18 to TRBJ2-7; 8 bases fit TRBD2. The CDR3 extends over 20 amino acids. J was trimmed by 0 bases and V by 3 bases; bases with no gene match: 19. From germline, CDR1 is KGHSH and CDR2 LQKENI. The DNA for the CDR3 is TGTGCCAGCTCACCGAACCCCGGGACTAGATTCACCGGGAGCTCCTACGAGCAGTACGTC. This gives the protein CASSPNPGTRFTGSSYEQYV.

The rearrangement joins TRBV18 to TRBJ2-1; D assignment may be TRBD1 or TRBD2 (5 bases each). V dropped 5 bases and J dropped 15 bases, with 14 bases sitting between them. The germline V gene has CDR1 KGHSH and CDR2 LQKENI. The CDR3 totals 11 residues. CDR3 sequence reads: CASSGGGLRFF. For the CDR3, the DNA is TGTGCCAGCTCAGGTGGGGGATTACGGTTCTTC.

A remark on this clone: Other nucleotide sequences from this sample produce the same CDR3. This chain links TRBV5-1 with TRBJ1-1; D ambiguous. Trimming cost V 1 base and J 1 base, with 5 bases left between them. CDR3 length: 13 amino acids. Germline CDR1 reads SGHRS; CDR2 reads YFSETQ. CDR3 DNA sequence: TGCGCCAGCAGCTTGACAAGGAACACTGAAGCTTTCTTT. Its protein is CASSLTRNTEAFF.

V and J are TRBV7-9 and TRBJ1-6; 10 bases align to TRBD1. V was clipped by 2 bases and J by 8 bases; unmatched bases: 3. The CDR3 loop spans 15 amino acids. The germline gives CDR1 SEHNR, CDR2 FQNEAQ (reference sequence). This CDR3 reads CASSLRQGADSPLHF. In nucleotides, the CDR3 is TGTGCCAGCAGCTTACGACAGGGGGCTGATTCACCCCTCCACTTT.

V gene TRBV19 combines with J gene TRBJ2-3, with 7 bases aligning to TRBD2. This CDR3 is built from 13 residues. Per germline, CDR1 LNHDA and CDR2 SQIVND (reference sequence). V lost 3 bases to trimming and J lost 4 bases; unmatched junction nucleotides: 1. CDR3 DNA: TGTGCCAGTAGTATGCGGGAGCCAGATACGCAGTATTTT. This encodes CASSMREPDTQYF.

The chain uses TRBV7-2 and TRBJ1-2; 8 nucleotides match TRBD1. CDR3 length equals 14 residues. Germline lookup yields CDR1 SGHTA and CDR2 FQGNSA. Trimming at V came to 5 bases and at J to 4 bases, leaving 6 bases not matched to a gene. The CDR3 nucleotides read TGTGCCAGCAGCGGGCAGACAGGGGCCTATGGCTACACCTTC. Amino acids: CASSGQTGAYGYTF.